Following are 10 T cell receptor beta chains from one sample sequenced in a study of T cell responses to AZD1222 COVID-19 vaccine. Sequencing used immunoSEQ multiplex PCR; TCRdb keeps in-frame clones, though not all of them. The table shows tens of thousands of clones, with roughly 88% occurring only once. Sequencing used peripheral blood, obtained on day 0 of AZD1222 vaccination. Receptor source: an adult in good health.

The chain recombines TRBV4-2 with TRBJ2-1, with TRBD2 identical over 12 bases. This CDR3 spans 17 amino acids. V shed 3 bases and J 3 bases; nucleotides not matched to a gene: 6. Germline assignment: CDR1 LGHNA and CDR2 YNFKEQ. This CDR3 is CASSQGTSGGSYNEQFF. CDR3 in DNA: TGTGCCAGCAGCCAGGGTACTAGCGGGGGGAGCTACAATGAGCAGTTCTTC.

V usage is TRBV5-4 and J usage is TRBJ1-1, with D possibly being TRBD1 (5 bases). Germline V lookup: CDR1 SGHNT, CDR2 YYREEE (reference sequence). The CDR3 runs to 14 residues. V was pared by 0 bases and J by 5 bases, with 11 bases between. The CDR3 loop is CASSLAWGRTEAFF. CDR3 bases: TGTGCCAGCAGCTTGGCATGGGGCCGGACTGAAGCTTTCTTT. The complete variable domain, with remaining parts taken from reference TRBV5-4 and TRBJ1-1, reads ETGVTQSPTHLIKTRGQQVTLRCSSQSGHNTVSWYQQALGQGPQFIFQYYREEENGRGNFPPRFSGLQFPNYSSELNVNALELDDSALYLCASSLAWGRTEAFFGQGTRLTVV.

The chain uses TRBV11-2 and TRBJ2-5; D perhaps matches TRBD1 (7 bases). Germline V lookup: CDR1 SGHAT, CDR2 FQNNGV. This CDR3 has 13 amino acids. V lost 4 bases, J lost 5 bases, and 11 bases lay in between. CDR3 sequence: CASSSGGRETQYF. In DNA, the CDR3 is TGTGCCAGCAGCTCAGGGGGGAGGGAGACCCAGTACTTC.

The CDR3 protein is CASSMKRGGLETQYF. CDR3 DNA sequence: TGTGCCAGTAGTATGAAGCGGGGGGGCCTGGAGACCCAGTACTTC. V usage is TRBV19 and J usage is TRBJ2-5; 10 bases match TRBD2. The CDR3 covers 15 residues. Germline CDR1 LNHDA, CDR2 SQIVND (reference sequence). The V gene end was trimmed by 3 bases and the J gene end by 5 bases; junction bases not matched to a gene: 6.

The CDR3: CASSPTGGGNQPQHF. The CDR3 DNA sequence: TGTGCCAGCAGCCCGACAGGGGGAGGCAATCAGCCCCAGCATTTT. The chain employs TRBV14 and TRBJ1-5; TRBD1 agrees at 9 bases. CDR3 size: 15 residues. Germline V lookup: CDR1 SGHDN, CDR2 FVKESK. With 4 bases clipped from V and 2 bases from J, the junction kept 3 bases outside the gene matches.

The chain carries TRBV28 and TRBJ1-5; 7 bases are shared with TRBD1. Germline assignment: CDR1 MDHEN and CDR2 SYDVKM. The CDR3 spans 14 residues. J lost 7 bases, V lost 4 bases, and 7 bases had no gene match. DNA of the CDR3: TGTGCCAGCAGTTCCCCAGGGGGACGCCAGCCCCAGCATTTT. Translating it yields CASSSPGGRQPQHF.

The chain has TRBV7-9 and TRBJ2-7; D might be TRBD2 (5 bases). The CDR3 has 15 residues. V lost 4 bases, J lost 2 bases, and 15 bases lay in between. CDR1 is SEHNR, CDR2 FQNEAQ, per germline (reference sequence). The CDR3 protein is CASSSRGQQTYEQYF. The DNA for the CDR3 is TGTGCCAGCAGCTCCAGAGGGCAACAAACCTACGAGCAGTACTTC.

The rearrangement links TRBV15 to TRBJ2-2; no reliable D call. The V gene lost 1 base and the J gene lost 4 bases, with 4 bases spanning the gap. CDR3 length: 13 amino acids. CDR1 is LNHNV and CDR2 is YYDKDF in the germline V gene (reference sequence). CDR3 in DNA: TGTGCCACCAGCAGAGCCCTCACCGGGGAGCTGTTTTTT. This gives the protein CATSRALTGELFF.

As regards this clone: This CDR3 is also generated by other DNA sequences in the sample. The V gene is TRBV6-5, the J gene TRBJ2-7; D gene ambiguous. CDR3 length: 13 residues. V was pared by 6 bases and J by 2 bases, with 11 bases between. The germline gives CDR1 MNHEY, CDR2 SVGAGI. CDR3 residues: CASSLDSPYEQYF. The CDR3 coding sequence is TGTGCCAGCAGCCTAGACTCCCCCTACGAGCAGTACTTC.

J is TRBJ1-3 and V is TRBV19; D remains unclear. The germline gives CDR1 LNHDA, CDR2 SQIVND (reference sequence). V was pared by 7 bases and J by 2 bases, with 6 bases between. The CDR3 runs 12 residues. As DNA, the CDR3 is TGTGCCAGTATTAGTACTGGAAACACCATATATTTT. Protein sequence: CASISTGNTIYF.